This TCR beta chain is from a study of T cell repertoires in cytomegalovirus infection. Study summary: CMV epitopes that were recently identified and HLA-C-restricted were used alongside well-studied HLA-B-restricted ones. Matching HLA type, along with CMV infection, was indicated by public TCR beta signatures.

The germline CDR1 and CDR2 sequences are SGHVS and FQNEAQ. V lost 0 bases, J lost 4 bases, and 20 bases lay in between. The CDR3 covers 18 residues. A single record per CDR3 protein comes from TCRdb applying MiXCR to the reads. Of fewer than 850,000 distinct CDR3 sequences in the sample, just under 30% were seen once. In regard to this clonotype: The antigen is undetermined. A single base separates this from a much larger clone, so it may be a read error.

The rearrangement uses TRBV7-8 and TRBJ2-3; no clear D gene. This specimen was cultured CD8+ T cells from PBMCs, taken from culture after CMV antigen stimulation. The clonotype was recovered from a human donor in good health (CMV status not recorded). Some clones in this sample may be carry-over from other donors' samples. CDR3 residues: CASSLAPRTLDGADTQYF. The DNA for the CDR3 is TGTGCCAGCAGCTTAGCGCCCAGGACCCTAGACGGAGCAGATACGCAGTATTTT.